Following are 10 T cell receptor beta chains from one sample sequenced in a study of blood T cell repertoires in COVID-19. The method was immunoSEQ multiplex PCR; TCRdb's version includes in-frame clones alone and lacks a portion of them. This sample has tens of thousands of clones, with 90% to 95% found just once. Sequencing input: peripheral blood. The receptors originated from a man aged 50 to 59 with active COVID-19.

This chain joins TRBV28 and TRBJ1-1; TRBD1 is a possible D gene (5 bases). V was trimmed by 7 bases and J by 1 base, leaving 10 bases between them. This CDR3 has 13 amino acids. The germline gives CDR1 MDHEN, CDR2 SYDVKM. CDR3 in amino acids: CASMGGPNTEAFF. The CDR3 nucleotides are TGTGCCAGCATGGGGGGTCCGAACACTGAAGCTTTCTTT.

V and J are TRBV3-1 (or the pseudogene TRBV3-2) and TRBJ1-1, with TRBD1 identical over 8 bases. The CDR3 has 16 amino acids. CDR1 is LGHDT, CDR2 YNNKEL, per germline (reference sequence). V shed 5 bases and J 0 bases; nucleotides not matched to a gene: 8. The CDR3 spells CASSLLGQAMNTEAFF. The CDR3 DNA follows: TGTGCCAGCAGCTTATTGGGACAGGCAATGAACACTGAAGCTTTCTTT.

The chain is built from TRBV28 and TRBJ2-1; 9 bases fit TRBD2. This CDR3 is 15 amino acids long. Germline assignment: CDR1 MDHEN and CDR2 SYDVKM. V shed 6 bases, J shed 1 base, and the junction held 4 bases outside the gene matches. The CDR3 DNA is TGTGCCAGCAGGTTAGCGGGAGTATCCTACAATGAGCAGTTCTTC. Residues: CASRLAGVSYNEQFF.

The rearrangement links TRBV2 to TRBJ2-3; 7 bases match TRBD2. The CDR3 totals 15 residues. CDR1 is SNHLY and CDR2 is FYNNEI in the germline V gene. V was clipped by 4 bases and J by 2 bases; unmatched bases: 6. The CDR3 region has the DNA TGTGCCAGCAGTGTCAGAGGGAGGGCCACAGATACGCAGTATTTT. The encoded protein is CASSVRGRATDTQYF.

The chain employs TRBV28 and TRBJ1-2, with D possibly being TRBD1 (5 bases). Germline V gene lookup returns CDR1 MDHEN and CDR2 SYDVKM. Between the trimmed V and J ends, which lost 2 bases and 1 base, there was a span of 20 bases. The CDR3 has 18 amino acids. The CDR3 reads CASSLRGSGTPVNYGYTF. CDR3 bases: TGTGCCAGCAGTTTACGTGGGTCCGGGACTCCTGTTAACTATGGCTACACCTTC.

The chain employs TRBV3-1 (or the pseudogene TRBV3-2) and TRBJ2-4; 7 bases line up with TRBD1. From germline, CDR1 is LGHDT and CDR2 YNNKEL (reference sequence). V lost 0 bases, J lost 0 bases, and 5 bases stayed unmatched. The CDR3 is 17 amino acids. The CDR3 bases are TGTGCCAGCAGCCAAGATCGGACAGGCCCAGCCAAAAACATTCAGTACTTC. Protein: CASSQDRTGPAKNIQYF.

V usage is TRBV19 and J usage is TRBJ2-1; 11 nucleotides agree with TRBD2. The CDR3 extends over 15 amino acids. V shed 5 bases, J shed 8 bases, and the junction held 8 bases outside the gene matches. Per germline, CDR1 LNHDA and CDR2 SQIVND (reference sequence). The CDR3 protein is CASSSLAGVYHEQFF. The CDR3 nucleotides read TGTGCCAGTAGTTCACTAGCGGGAGTTTATCATGAGCAGTTCTTC.

V is TRBV2 and J is TRBJ2-7; TRBD1 is a possible D gene (6 bases). CDR1 and CDR2 from the germline V gene are SNHLY and FYNNEI. The CDR3 spans 12 residues. Trimming removed 5 bases from V and 2 bases from J, with 7 bases in between. For the CDR3, the DNA is TGTGCCAGCAGTAGACAGGCCTACGAGCAGTACTTC. As protein: CASSRQAYEQYF.

CDR3 nucleotide sequence: TGCGCCAGCAGCCAAACAGGGACCTACGAGCAGTACTTC. This sequence encodes CASSQTGTYEQYF. This chain joins TRBV4-1 and TRBJ2-7; D might be TRBD1 (6 bases). V lost 2 bases and J lost 2, with 7 bases in between. This CDR3 contains 13 residues. The germline V gene has CDR1 MGHRA and CDR2 YSYEKL.

V is TRBV11-3 and J is TRBJ2-7; the D gene is possibly TRBD1 (6 bases). The V gene lost 6 bases and the J gene lost 0 bases, with 12 bases spanning the gap. The CDR3 extends over 14 amino acids. Germline V gene data show CDR1 as SGHNT and CDR2 as YENEEA. The CDR3 spells CASSSRTVSYEQYF. The DNA of the CDR3 is TGTGCCAGCAGTTCAAGGACAGTCTCCTACGAGCAGTACTTC. The variable domain in full, with the rest retrieved from reference TRBV11-3 and TRBJ2-7, is EAGVVQSPRYKIIEKKQPVAFWCNPISGHNTLYWYLQNLGQGPELLIRYENEEAVDDSQLPKDRFSAERLKGVDSTLKIQPAELGDSAVYLCASSSRTVSYEQYFGPGTRLTVT.